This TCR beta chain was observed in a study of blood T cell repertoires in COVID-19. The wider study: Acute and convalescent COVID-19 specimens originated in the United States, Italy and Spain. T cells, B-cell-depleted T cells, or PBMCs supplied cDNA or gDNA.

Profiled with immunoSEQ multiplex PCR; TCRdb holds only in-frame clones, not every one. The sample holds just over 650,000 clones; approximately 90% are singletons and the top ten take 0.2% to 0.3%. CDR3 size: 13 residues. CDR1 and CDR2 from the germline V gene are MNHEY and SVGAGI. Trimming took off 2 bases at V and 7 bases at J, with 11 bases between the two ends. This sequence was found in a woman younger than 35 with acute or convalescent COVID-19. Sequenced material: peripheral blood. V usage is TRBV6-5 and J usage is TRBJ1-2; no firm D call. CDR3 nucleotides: TGTGCCAGCAGTTACACCGGGGTTGGTGGCTACACCTTC. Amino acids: CASSYTGVGGYTF.